This T cell receptor beta chain was recorded in a study of T cell repertoires in cytomegalovirus infection. TCRdb re-derived calls from the reads in MiXCR, one entry per CDR3 protein. This sample has 250,000 or so distinct CDR3 sequences; around 15% occur once, and the top ten carry around 47%. This clonotype was seen a few times. Germline V gene sequence: CDR1 SQVTM, CDR2 ANQGSEA. CDR3 length equals 12 residues. Trimming shortened V by 7 bases and J by 7 bases, and 13 bases separated the two germline ends. This chain connects TRBV29-1 to TRBJ2-2, with D perhaps matching TRBD1 (5 bases). The TCR originated in a human donor in good health (CMV status not recorded). Some clones in this sample may be carry-over from other donors' samples. Input material: CD8+ T cells from PBMCs. The CDR3 region has the DNA TGCAGCGGAAGGGGAACGGTCGGGGAGCTGTTTTTT. Its protein product is CSGRGTVGELFF.